This TCR beta chain was identified in a study of blood T cell repertoires in COVID-19. Study-wide context: Researchers got acute and convalescent COVID-19 samples from the United States, Italy and Spain. PBMCs, B-cell-depleted T cells, or T cells were the source of the cDNA or gDNA that made up the material.

Patients in Seattle were enrolled during active infection, then followed longitudinally. The CDR3 length is 15 residues. Looked up from germline, CDR1 is SGDLS and CDR2 is YYNGEE. Trimming removed 4 bases at V and 4 bases at J, with 17 bases between. How the authors handled the data: The authors estimated nucleated cell counts from reference gene primer amplification. Repertoires were generated with immunoSEQ multiplex PCR, while TCRdb's copy carries only in-frame clones and drops some. That table furnishes V, J and clone size, whereas the DNA furnished D and trimming. Here the sample spans fewer than 300,000 clones, approximately 92% being singletons.

V usage is TRBV9 and J usage is TRBJ1-1, with a tentative D call TRBD1 (6 bases). Sequenced input: peripheral blood. This receptor was identified in a person aged 18 to 35 with COVID-19, enrolled during active disease. CDR3 loop: CASSSLTGTFTEAFF. CDR3 nucleotides: TGTGCCAGCAGCTCCCTGACAGGAACTTTCACTGAAGCTTTCTTT.